The source of this TCR beta chain is a study of OX40 agonist ivuxolimab in advanced cancers. The wider study: As their treatment, patients were administered ivuxolimab, an agonistic anti-OX40 (CD134) antibody. Partial responses were achieved by three patients: one hepatocellular carcinoma, two cutaneous melanoma.

Blood got drawn at baseline, again on cycle 4 day 1, and then on cycle 7 day 1. Trimming shortened V by 0 bases and J by 8 bases, and 8 bases separated the two germline ends. This CDR3 is built from 13 residues. The germline CDR1 and CDR2 sequences are SGHRS and YFSETQ. This table comes from immunoSEQ multiplex PCR, and its TCRdb copy is limited to in-frame clones, with some not included. The sample records 65,000 to 80,000 clones, approximately 91% being singletons. Overall study results and limits: Expanded clones belonging to CD8+ T cells outnumbered, on average, those of CD4+.

As regards this clone: Its antigen is unknown.

Sample: CD4+ or CD8+ T cells sorted from blood, taken in a trial of the OX40 agonist ivuxolimab. The chain recombines TRBV5-1 with TRBJ2-2; D not certain. The sequence came from an adult with an advanced solid tumor such as melanoma, head and neck, liver or kidney cancer. The CDR3 region is CASSLGYRGELFF. For the CDR3, the DNA is TGCGCCAGCAGCTTGGGATATAGGGGGGAGCTGTTTTTT.